The rows below give T cell receptor beta chains drawn from one sample of a study of cytomegalovirus exposure and HLA in healthy donors. Assay: immunoSEQ multiplex PCR; the TCRdb copy retains only in-frame clones and omits some. This table holds 150,000 to 200,000 clones, 77% found once. The source material was PBMCs. These receptors were collected from a woman in her thirties in good health and CMV-seropositive. Each CDR3 is given with its conserved first and last residue. D genes are given only for firm matches. Clone size is shown for a subset of rows, as once, few, many or a class of expanded clone.

J: TRBJ2-7
V: TRBV7-2
size: -
D: TRBD1
DNA: TGTGCCAGCAGCCCCAGGGGGAATACTCGCTACGAGCAGTACTTC
CDR3: CASSPRGNTRYEQYF

J: TRBJ2-1
V: TRBV11-3
size: few
D: -
DNA: TGTGCCAGCAGCTCCCAGGGAAATGAGCAGTTCTTC
CDR3: CASSSQGNEQFF

J: TRBJ1-2
V: TRBV5-1
size: -
D: TRBD1
DNA: TGCGCCAGCAGCTTGTTGACAGGGGACCTGAGCTACACCTTC
CDR3: CASSLLTGDLSYTF

J: TRBJ2-7
V: TRBV5-4
size: -
D: -
DNA: TGTGCCAGCAGCTCGACGCGGGTCCCTTCCTACGAGCAGTACTTC
CDR3: CASSSTRVPSYEQYF

J: TRBJ1-1
V: TRBV10-3
size: -
D: TRBD1
DNA: TGTGCCATCAGTGCCCGGACAGGCGAGACTGAAGCTTTCTTT
CDR3: CAISARTGETEAFF

J: TRBJ2-3
V: TRBV28
size: -
D: TRBD2
DNA: TGTGCCAGCAGCTCCCCCATGGGACTAGCGGCTTACACAGATACGCAGTATTTT
CDR3: CASSSPMGLAAYTDTQYF

J: TRBJ2-7
V: TRBV6-5
size: -
D: TRBD2
DNA: TGTGCCAGCAGGAGTAGCGGGAGCCACGAGCAGTACTTC
CDR3: CASRSSGSHEQYF

J: TRBJ2-1
V: TRBV11-2
size: -
D: -
DNA: TGTGCCAGCAGCCTCGACAGGAACAATGAGCAGTTCTTC
CDR3: CASSLDRNNEQFF

J: TRBJ2-3
V: TRBV5-5
size: -
D: -
DNA: TGTGCCAGCAGCTTGCGACTGTCCCCAGATACGCAGTATTTT
CDR3: CASSLRLSPDTQYF

J: TRBJ2-7
V: TRBV2
size: few
D: TRBD2
DNA: TGTGCCAGCAGTCCTGAGAGCGGGAGCTCCTACGAGCAGTACTTC
CDR3: CASSPESGSSYEQYF

J: TRBJ2-5
V: TRBV28
size: -
D: TRBD1
DNA: TGTGCCAGCAGTTTACCCTACAGGGGGCTGGAGACCCAGTACTTC
CDR3: CASSLPYRGLETQYF

J: TRBJ1-4
V: TRBV6-5
size: -
D: -
DNA: TGTGCCAGCAGTACCGGAGGGGCACCGAATGAAAAACTGTTTTTT
CDR3: CASSTGGAPNEKLFF

J: TRBJ2-7
V: TRBV27
size: -
D: TRBD2
DNA: TGTGCCAGCAGTTTACTCACTAGCGTTGGGGCCTACGAGCAGTACTTC
CDR3: CASSLLTSVGAYEQYF

J: TRBJ1-2
V: TRBV7-2
size: -
D: -
DNA: TGTGCCAGCAGCTTATCAGGGGTAAATGGCTACACCTTC
CDR3: CASSLSGVNGYTF

J: TRBJ2-4
V: TRBV7-7
size: -
D: -
DNA: TGTGCCAGCAGCTTAGCGTCGGGGGATCCGTCCAAAAACATTCAGTACTTC
CDR3: CASSLASGDPSKNIQYF